This TCR beta chain was obtained from a study of blood T cell repertoires in COVID-19. Produced via immunoSEQ multiplex PCR; TCRdb's table is partial and in-frame only. In the table there are 90,000 to 110,000 clones, about 75% of which are singletons. The sample was peripheral blood. This TCR derives from a woman in her 70s with acute or convalescent COVID-19.

The CDR3 region is CASSLGGQAEGTGELFF. CDR3 in DNA: TGTGCCAGCAGCTTAGGGGGACAGGCCGAGGGCACCGGGGAGCTGTTTTTT. The chain has TRBV7-9 and TRBJ2-2, with 8 bases lining up with TRBD1. Trimming at V came to 1 base and at J to 4 bases, leaving 8 bases not matched to a gene. This CDR3 is 17 amino acids long. Germline-derived CDR1 and CDR2 are SEHNR and FQNEAQ (reference sequence).